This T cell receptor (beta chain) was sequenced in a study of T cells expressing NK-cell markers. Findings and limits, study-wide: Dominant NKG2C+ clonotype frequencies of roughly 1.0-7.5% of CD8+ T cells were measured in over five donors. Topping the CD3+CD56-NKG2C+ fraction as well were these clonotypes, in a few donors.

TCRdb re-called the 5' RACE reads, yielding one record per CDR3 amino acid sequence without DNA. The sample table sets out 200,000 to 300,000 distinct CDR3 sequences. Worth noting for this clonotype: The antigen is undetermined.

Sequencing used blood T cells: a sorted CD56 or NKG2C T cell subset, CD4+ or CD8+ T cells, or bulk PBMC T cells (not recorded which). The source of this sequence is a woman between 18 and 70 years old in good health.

The CDR3 sequence is CASSYPGQGEEKLFF. The J gene is TRBJ1-4, the V gene TRBV10-2; absent DNA, TCRdb's TRBD1 call cannot be checked. CDR1 WSHSY and CDR2 SAAADI come from the germline V gene. The CDR3 is made up of 15 amino acids.